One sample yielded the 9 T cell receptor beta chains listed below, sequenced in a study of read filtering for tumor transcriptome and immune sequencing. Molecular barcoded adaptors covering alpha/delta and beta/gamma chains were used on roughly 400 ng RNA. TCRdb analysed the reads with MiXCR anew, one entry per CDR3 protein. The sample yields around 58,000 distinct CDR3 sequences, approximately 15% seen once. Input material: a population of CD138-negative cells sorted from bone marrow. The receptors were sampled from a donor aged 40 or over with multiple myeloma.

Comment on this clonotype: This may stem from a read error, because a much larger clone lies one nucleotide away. The CDR3 sequence is CSAGYNGQFF. The DNA for the CDR3 is TGCAGTGCTGGTTACAATGGGCAGTTCTTC. The genes are TRBV20-1 and TRBJ2-1, with no clear D. The length of the CDR3 is 10 residues. Germline CDR1 is DFQATT and CDR2 is SNEGSKA (reference sequence).

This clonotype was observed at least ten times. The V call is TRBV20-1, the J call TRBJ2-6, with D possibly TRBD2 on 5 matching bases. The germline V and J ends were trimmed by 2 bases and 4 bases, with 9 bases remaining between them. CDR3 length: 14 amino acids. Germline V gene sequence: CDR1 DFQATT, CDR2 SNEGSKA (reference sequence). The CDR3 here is CSARMGAGANVLTF. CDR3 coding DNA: TGCAGTGCTAGAATGGGAGCGGGGGCCAACGTCCTGACTTTC.

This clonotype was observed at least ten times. The CDR3 here is CASSIWLKSETYEQYF. CDR3 DNA: TGTGCCAGTAGTATCTGGTTGAAATCGGAAACCTACGAGCAGTACTTC. This rearrangement joins TRBV19 to TRBJ2-7; D unclear. Deletions cut 3 bases from V and 2 bases from J, with 17 bases between. This CDR3 region has 16 residues. CDR1 and CDR2 (germline): LNHDA, SQIVND (reference sequence).

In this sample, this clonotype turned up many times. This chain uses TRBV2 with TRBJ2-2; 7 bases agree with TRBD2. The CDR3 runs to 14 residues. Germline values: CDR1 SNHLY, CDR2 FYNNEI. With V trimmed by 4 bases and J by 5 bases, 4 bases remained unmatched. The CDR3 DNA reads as TGTGCCAGCAGTGGTCCCGGGGGGACCGGGGAGCTGTTTTTT. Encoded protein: CASSGPGGTGELFF.

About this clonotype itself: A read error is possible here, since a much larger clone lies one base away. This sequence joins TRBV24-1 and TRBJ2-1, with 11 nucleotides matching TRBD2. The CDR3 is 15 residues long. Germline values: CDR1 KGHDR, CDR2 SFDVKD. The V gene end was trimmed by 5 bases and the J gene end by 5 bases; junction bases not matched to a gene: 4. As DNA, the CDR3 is TGTGCCACCAGTGGGTCTAGCGGGGGGCACAATGAGCAGTTCTTC. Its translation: CATSGSSGGHNEQFF.

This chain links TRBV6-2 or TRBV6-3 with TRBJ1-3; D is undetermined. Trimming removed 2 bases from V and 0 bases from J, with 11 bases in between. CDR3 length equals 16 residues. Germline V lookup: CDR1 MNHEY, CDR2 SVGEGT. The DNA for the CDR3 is TGTGCCAGCAGTTACATGACTGGAGTCTCTGGAAACACCATATATTTT. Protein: CASSYMTGVSGNTIYF.

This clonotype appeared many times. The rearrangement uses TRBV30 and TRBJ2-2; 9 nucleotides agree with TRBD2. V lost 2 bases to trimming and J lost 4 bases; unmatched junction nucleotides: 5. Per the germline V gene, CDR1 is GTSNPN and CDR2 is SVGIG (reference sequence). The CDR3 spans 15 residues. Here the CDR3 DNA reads TGTGCCTGGAGTTCGGTAGCGGGGGCCACCGGGGAGCTGTTTTTT. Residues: CAWSSVAGATGELFF.

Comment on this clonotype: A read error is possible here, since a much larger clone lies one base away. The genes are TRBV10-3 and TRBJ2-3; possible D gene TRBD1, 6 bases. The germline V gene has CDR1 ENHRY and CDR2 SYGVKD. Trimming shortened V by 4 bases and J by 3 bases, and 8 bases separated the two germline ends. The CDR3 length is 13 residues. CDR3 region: CAISAGTTDTQYF. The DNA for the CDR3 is TGTGCCATCAGTGCGGGGACAACAGATACGCAGTATTTT.

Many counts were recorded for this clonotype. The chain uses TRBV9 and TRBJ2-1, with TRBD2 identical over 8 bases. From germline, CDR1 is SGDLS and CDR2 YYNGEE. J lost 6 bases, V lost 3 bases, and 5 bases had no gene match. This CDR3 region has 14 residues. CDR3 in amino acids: CASSEIGTSNEQFF. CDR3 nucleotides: TGTGCCAGCAGCGAGATTGGGACTAGCAATGAGCAGTTCTTC.